The 20 T cell receptor beta chains listed next were all sequenced from one sample in a study of siplizumab effects on memory and regulatory T cells. Libraries were prepared by immunoSEQ multiplex PCR; TCRdb keeps only in-frame clonotypes and omits some of them. The sample comprises roughly 97,000 clones, roughly 93% of which are singletons, and roughly 0.62% rests with the top ten. Source material: Tregs sorted from blood. These receptors all come from a human donor in good health.

The chain has TRBV10-3 and TRBJ2-3; 8 positions agree with TRBD2. This CDR3 is 18 amino acids long. The trim removed 3 bases at V and 3 bases at J, leaving 14 bases unmatched. Germline V lookup: CDR1 ENHRY, CDR2 SYGVKD. The CDR3 region is CAISDPSSGSKGTDTQYF. The CDR3 nucleotides read TGTGCCATCAGTGATCCCAGCAGCGGGAGCAAAGGAACAGATACGCAGTATTTT.

The chain is built from TRBV7-2 and TRBJ1-1, with a weak D call TRBD1 (5 bases). Trimming removed 2 bases from V and 4 bases from J, with 14 bases in between. Germline CDR1 reads SGHTA; CDR2 reads FQGNSA. The CDR3 runs 15 residues. The DNA for the CDR3 is TGTGCCAGCAGCTTAAGCCTTAACAGGATCACTGAAGCTTTCTTT. Amino acids: CASSLSLNRITEAFF.

V usage is TRBV27 and J usage is TRBJ2-7, with D possibly being TRBD2 (5 bases). The ends were cut back, 0 bases at V and 2 bases at J, with 8 bases in the middle. CDR3 length equals 14 residues. Looked up from germline, CDR1 is MNHEY and CDR2 is SMNVEV (reference sequence). CDR3 DNA: TGTGCCAGCAGTTTATCGGCCGGGGCCTACGAGCAGTACTTC. Its protein is CASSLSAGAYEQYF.

J is TRBJ1-2 and V is TRBV11-3; 8 bases match TRBD1. Trimming removed 2 bases from V and 3 bases from J; junction bases left unmatched: 5. The CDR3 is 15 amino acids. CDR1 is SGHNT, CDR2 YENEEA, per germline. CDR3 DNA: TGTGCCAGCAGCTTAATGACAGGGGCCGACTATGGCTACACCTTC. Residues: CASSLMTGADYGYTF.

This clone was seen only once. The rearrangement joins TRBV6-4 to TRBJ2-1; tentatively, D is TRBD2 (6 bases). Deletions cut 0 bases from V and 7 bases from J, with 13 bases between. Germline V CDR1 and CDR2: MRHNA, SNTAGT. The CDR3 has 15 residues. Here the CDR3 reads CASSDSYSGGNEQFF. CDR3 bases: TGTGCCAGCAGTGACTCTTATAGCGGCGGGAATGAGCAGTTCTTC.

The chain uses TRBV6-1 and TRBJ2-7; a weak D match, TRBD1 (6 bases). Germline V lookup: CDR1 MNHNS, CDR2 SASEGT. V gave up 7 bases and J gave up 0 bases, with 16 bases separating them. The CDR3 has 15 amino acids. Written as DNA, the CDR3 is TGTGCCAGCATCAGGATGGTAGGGGGCTCCTACGAGCAGTACTTC. This translates into CASIRMVGGSYEQYF.

The chain combines TRBV11-2 with TRBJ1-2; D may be TRBD1 (6 bases). The V gene's germline CDR1 is SGHAT and CDR2 FQNNGV. This CDR3 has 12 residues. The ends were cut back, 5 bases at V and 7 bases at J, with 11 bases in the middle. CDR3 region: CASSAGAGGYTF. CDR3 DNA sequence: TGTGCCAGCAGCGCAGGGGCCGGTGGCTACACCTTC.

This clone was detected only once. The chain recombines TRBV29-1 with TRBJ2-4, with D unresolved. V was cut by 5 bases and J by 0 bases, with 14 bases left in between. In germline, CDR1 is SQVTM, CDR2 ANQGSEA. This CDR3 is built from 15 residues. CDR3: CSVSNSVLAKNIQYF. In DNA form, the CDR3 reads TGCAGCGTTTCCAACTCCGTACTAGCCAAAAACATTCAGTACTTC.

The V call is TRBV19, the J call TRBJ1-5; tentative D call: TRBD1 (5 bases). Trimming stripped 6 bases from V and 8 bases from J, with 32 bases between. The germline V gene has CDR1 LNHDA and CDR2 SQIVND (reference sequence). This CDR3 has 19 amino acids. The DNA for the CDR3 is TGTGCCAGTAGCGCACGGGACTTCCGCTCCCTTCGGGCGAGAGAGCCCCAGCATTTT. Residues: CASSARDFRSLRAREPQHF.

The chain links TRBV2 to TRBJ1-3; 7 bases are a match to TRBD1. Trimming removed 6 bases from V and 0 bases from J; junction bases left unmatched: 14. CDR1 SNHLY and CDR2 FYNNEI come from the germline V gene. This CDR3 comprises 18 residues. The CDR3 nucleotides are TGTGCCAGCAGGTGGGGTTGGACAGGAGGCCCCTCTGGAAACACCATATATTTT. It translates to CASRWGWTGGPSGNTIYF. Supplemented by reference TRBV2 and TRBJ1-3, the full variable domain reads EPEVTQTPSHQVTQMGQEVILRCVPISNHLYFYWYRQILGQKVEFLVSFYNNEISEKSEIFDDQFSVERPDGSNFTLKIRSTKLEDSAMYFCASRWGWTGGPSGNTIYFGEGSWLTVV.

V is TRBV19 and J is TRBJ2-1, with D perhaps matching TRBD1 (5 bases). Looked up from germline, CDR1 is LNHDA and CDR2 is SQIVND (reference sequence). V was clipped by 6 bases and J by 7 bases, with 13 bases between them. The CDR3 has 13 residues. The CDR3 nucleotides read TGTGCCAGTAGCCCCGCAGGGTCGAATGAGCAGTTCTTC. It codes for CASSPAGSNEQFF.

The CDR3 here is CASSSTGFGNTIYF. CDR3 sequence (DNA): TGTGCCAGCAGCTCCACAGGTTTTGGAAACACCATATATTTT. The chain uses TRBV7-9 and TRBJ1-3; D is perhaps TRBD1 (5 bases). The germline gives CDR1 SEHNR, CDR2 FQNEAQ (reference sequence). Trimming took off 4 bases at V and 3 bases at J, with 10 bases between the two ends. This CDR3 has 14 amino acids.

The rearrangement uses TRBV5-1 and TRBJ2-3, with D hard to call. Trimming cost V 2 bases and J 2 bases, with 12 bases left between them. From germline, CDR1 is SGHRS and CDR2 YFSETQ. The CDR3 has 15 amino acids. The CDR3 region is CASSFQPVLTDTQYF. Written as DNA, the CDR3 is TGCGCCAGCAGCTTTCAGCCGGTACTCACAGATACGCAGTATTTT.

V is TRBV9 and J is TRBJ2-7; the match to TRBD2 covers 9 bases. CDR1 SGDLS and CDR2 YYNGEE come from the germline V gene. CDR3 length equals 14 residues. J lost 3 bases, V lost 4 bases, and 5 bases had no gene match. The CDR3 spells CASSMGLAGYEQYF. The CDR3 DNA reads as TGTGCCAGCAGCATGGGACTAGCAGGCTACGAGCAGTACTTC. Combining the CDR3 with reference TRBV9 and TRBJ2-7 gives the whole variable domain DSGVTQTPKHLITATGQRVTLRCSPRSGDLSVYWYQQSLDQGLQFLIQYYNGEERAKGNILERFSAQQFPDLHSELNLSSLELGDSALYFCASSMGLAGYEQYFGPGTRLTVT.

This clone was picked up one time. The V gene is TRBV6-6, the J gene TRBJ2-3; 10 nucleotides agree with TRBD2. This CDR3 has 16 residues. Germline CDR1 reads MNHNY; CDR2 reads SVGAGI (reference sequence). Losses at the gene ends were 6 bases for V and 1 base for J; bases not matched to a gene: 7. The CDR3 region is CASRLQAGGGTDTQYF. As DNA, the CDR3 is TGTGCCAGCAGGCTCCAAGCGGGGGGGGGCACAGATACGCAGTATTTT.

This rearrangement joins TRBV11-2 to TRBJ2-7; no clear D. The CDR3 has 14 residues. Germline lookup yields CDR1 SGHAT and CDR2 FQNNGV. Deletions cut 0 bases from V and 2 bases from J, with 8 bases between. The CDR3 loop is CASSLEARTYEQYF. The CDR3 coding sequence is TGTGCCAGCAGCTTAGAAGCCAGAACCTACGAGCAGTACTTC. The whole variable domain, remainder taken from reference TRBV11-2 and TRBJ2-7, is EAGVAQSPRYKIIEKRQSVAFWCNPISGHATLYWYQQILGQGPKLLIQFQNNGVVDDSQLPKDRFSAERLKGVDSTLKIQPAKLEDSAVYLCASSLEARTYEQYFGPGTRLTVT.

The V call is TRBV4-1, the J call TRBJ2-4; 9 positions agree with TRBD2. After removal of 0 bases from V and 8 bases from J, the junction contained 8 bases not matched to a gene. The CDR3 is 16 amino acids. Germline V gene sequence: CDR1 MGHRA, CDR2 YSYEKL. The CDR3 sequence: CASSQEPAGGIDIQYF. For the CDR3, the DNA is TGCGCCAGCAGCCAAGAACCAGCGGGAGGCATTGACATTCAGTACTTC.

This sequence joins TRBV5-6 and TRBJ1-5; 9 bases agree with TRBD1. CDR3 size: 16 residues. V trimming: 0 bases; J trimming: 7 bases; junction bases outside the gene matches: 8. Germline CDR1 reads SGHDT; CDR2 reads YYEEEE. CDR3 coding DNA: TGTGCCAGCAGCTTGGCCGGACAGGGGATCGGGCAGCCCCAGCATTTT. The encoded protein is CASSLAGQGIGQPQHF.

J is TRBJ2-7 and V is TRBV30; TRBD2 matches at 11 bases. This CDR3 has 13 residues. The germline V gene encodes CDR1 GTSNPN and CDR2 SVGIG (reference sequence). V dropped 8 bases and J dropped 4; count of bases not matched to a gene: 7. CDR3 sequence (DNA): TGTGCCGCCAGACTAGCGGGGAAGTACGAGCAGTACTTC. It is translated as CAARLAGKYEQYF.

The chain combines TRBV2 with TRBJ1-1; D is uncertain. CDR3 length: 14 residues. Per the germline V gene, CDR1 is SNHLY and CDR2 is FYNNEI. The V end lost 7 bases, the J end lost 3 bases, and 15 bases lay between the germline ends. The CDR3 sequence: CASTRRRWDTEAFF. The CDR3 DNA is TGTGCCAGCACCCGGAGGAGGTGGGACACTGAAGCTTTCTTT.